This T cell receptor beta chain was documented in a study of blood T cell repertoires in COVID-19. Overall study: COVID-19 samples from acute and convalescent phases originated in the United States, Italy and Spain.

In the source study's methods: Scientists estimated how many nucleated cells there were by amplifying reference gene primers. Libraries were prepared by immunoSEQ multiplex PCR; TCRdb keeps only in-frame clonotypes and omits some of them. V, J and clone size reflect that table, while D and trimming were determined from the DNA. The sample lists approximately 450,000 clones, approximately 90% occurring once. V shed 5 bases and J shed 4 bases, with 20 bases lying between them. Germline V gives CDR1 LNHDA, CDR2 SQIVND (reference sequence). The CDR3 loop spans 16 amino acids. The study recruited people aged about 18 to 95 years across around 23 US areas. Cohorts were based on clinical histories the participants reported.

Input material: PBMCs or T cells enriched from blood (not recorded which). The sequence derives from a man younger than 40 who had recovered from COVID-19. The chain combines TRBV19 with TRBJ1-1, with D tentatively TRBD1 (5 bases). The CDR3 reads CASSLTRTPMGTEAFF. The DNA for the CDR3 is TGTGCCAGTAGTTTAACTCGGACACCAATGGGCACTGAAGCTTTCTTT.